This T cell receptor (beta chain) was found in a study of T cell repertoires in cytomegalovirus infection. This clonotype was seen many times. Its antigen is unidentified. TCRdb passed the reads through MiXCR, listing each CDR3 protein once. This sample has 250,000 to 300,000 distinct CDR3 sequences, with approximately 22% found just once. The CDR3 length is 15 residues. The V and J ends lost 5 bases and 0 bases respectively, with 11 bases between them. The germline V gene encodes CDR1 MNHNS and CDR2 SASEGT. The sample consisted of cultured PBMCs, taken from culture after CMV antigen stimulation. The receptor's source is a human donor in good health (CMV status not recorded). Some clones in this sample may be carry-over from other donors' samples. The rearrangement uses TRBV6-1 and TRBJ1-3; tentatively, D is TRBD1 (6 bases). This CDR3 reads CASSRQESSGNTIYF. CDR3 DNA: TGTGCCAGCAGTCGACAGGAAAGCTCTGGAAACACCATATATTTT.